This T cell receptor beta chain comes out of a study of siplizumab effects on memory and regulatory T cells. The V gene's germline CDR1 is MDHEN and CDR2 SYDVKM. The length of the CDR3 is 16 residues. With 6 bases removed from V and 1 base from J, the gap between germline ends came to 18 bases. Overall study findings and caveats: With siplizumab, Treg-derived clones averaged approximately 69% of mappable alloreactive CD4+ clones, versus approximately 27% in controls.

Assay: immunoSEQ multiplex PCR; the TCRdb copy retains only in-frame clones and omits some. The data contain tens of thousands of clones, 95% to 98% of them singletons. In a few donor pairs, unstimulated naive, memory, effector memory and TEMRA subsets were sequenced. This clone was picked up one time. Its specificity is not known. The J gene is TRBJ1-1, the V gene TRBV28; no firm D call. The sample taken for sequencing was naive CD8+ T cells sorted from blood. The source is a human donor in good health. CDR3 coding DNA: TGTGCCAGCAGCGCCCGCCTCACTTCGGCGAACACTGAAGCTTTCTTT. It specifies CASSARLTSANTEAFF. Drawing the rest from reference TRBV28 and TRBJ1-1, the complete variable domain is DVKVTQSSRYLVKRTGEKVFLECVQDMDHENMFWYRQDPGLGLRLIYFSYDVKMKEKGDIPEGYSVSREKKERFSLILESASTNQTSMYLCASSARLTSANTEAFFGQGTRLTVV.